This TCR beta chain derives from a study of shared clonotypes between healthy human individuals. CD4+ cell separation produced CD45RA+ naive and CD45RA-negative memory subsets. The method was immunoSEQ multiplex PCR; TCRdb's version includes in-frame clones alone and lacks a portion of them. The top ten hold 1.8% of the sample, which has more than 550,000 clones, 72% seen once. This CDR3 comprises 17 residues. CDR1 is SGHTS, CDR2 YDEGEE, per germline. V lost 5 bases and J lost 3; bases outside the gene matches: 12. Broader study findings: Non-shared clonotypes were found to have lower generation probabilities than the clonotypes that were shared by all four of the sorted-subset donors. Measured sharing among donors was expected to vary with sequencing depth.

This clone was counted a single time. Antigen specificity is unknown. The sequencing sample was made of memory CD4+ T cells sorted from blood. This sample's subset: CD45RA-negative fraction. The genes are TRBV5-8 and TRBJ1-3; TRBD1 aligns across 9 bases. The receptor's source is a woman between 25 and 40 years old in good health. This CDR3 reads CASRPTGTGIFGNTIYF. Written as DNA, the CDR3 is TGTGCCAGCAGACCTACCGGGACAGGGATCTTTGGAAACACCATATATTTT.